Shown below are 21 T cell receptor beta chains from a single sample sequenced in a study of blood T cells in healthy people across ages. For the second PCR, which ran for roughly 6 to 11 cycles, a sample-barcoded 5' primer and a J-beta primer mix were used. TCRdb re-called the 5' RACE reads with MiXCR, one entry per CDR3 protein. The sample includes about 680,000 distinct CDR3 sequences, approximately 49% of them seen just once. Sequenced material: blood. These receptors came from a woman aged 60-75 years in good health.

The chain has TRBV7-2 and TRBJ2-5, with 12 bases that match TRBD2. The DNA end is more similar to TRBJ2-7, so the J call may be wrong. CDR3 length: 18 amino acids. Germline CDR1 reads SGHTA; CDR2 reads FQGNSA. For the CDR3, the DNA is TGTGCCAGCAGCTCGAACCCAAGAGGACTAGCGGGAAACAACGAGCAGTACTTC. It codes for CASSSNPRGLAGNNEQYF.

The V call is TRBV6-5, the J call TRBJ2-7; TRBD2 matches at 8 bases. Germline V CDR1 and CDR2: MNHEY, SVGAGI. The junction had 14 bases not matched to a gene; V was cut back by 8 bases and J by 2 bases. The CDR3 has 16 amino acids. The CDR3 reads CASAFSGGPSTYEQYF. The CDR3 DNA is TGTGCCAGCGCTTTCAGCGGGGGCCCTAGTACCTACGAGCAGTACTTC.

This clonotype occurred many times. The chain carries TRBV4-2 and TRBJ2-7; 9 bases fit TRBD2. CDR3 length: 18 amino acids. Germline V lookup: CDR1 LGHNA, CDR2 YNFKEQ. J gave up 4 bases and V 0 bases, and 13 bases lay outside the gene matches. The CDR3 sequence is CASSQDDLAGGPLYEQYF. DNA of the CDR3: TGTGCCAGCAGCCAAGATGACCTGGCGGGAGGGCCTTTGTACGAGCAGTACTTC.

The table lists this clonotype with a few counts. The CDR3 loop reads CASSSTTSGRSSVEQYF. The CDR3 nucleotides are TGTGCCAGCAGTTCGACAACTAGCGGGAGATCTTCAGTCGAGCAGTACTTC. The chain is built from TRBV28 and TRBJ2-7, with 11 bases lining up with TRBD2. Germline CDR1 MDHEN, CDR2 SYDVKM. The CDR3 consists of 17 residues. Trimming cost V 4 bases and J 6 bases; bases outside gene matches: 14.

The CDR3: CASSGQAYEQYF. The CDR3 DNA reads as TGTGCCAGCAGTGGACAAGCCTACGAGCAGTACTTC. The chain joins TRBV2 to TRBJ2-4; no reliable D call. The J call could be wrong; TRBJ2-7 is a better fit for the DNA end. CDR1 and CDR2 (germline): SNHLY, FYNNEI. The CDR3 is 12 residues long.

The chain couples TRBV7-9 to TRBJ2-5, with a weak D call TRBD2 (5 bases). The germline V gene has CDR1 SEHNR and CDR2 FQNEAQ (reference sequence). This CDR3 is built from 14 residues. V was clipped by 3 bases and J by 2 bases, with 10 bases between them. In DNA, the CDR3 is TGTGCCAGCAGCTTTTCCCGGGAACAAGAGACCCAGTACTTC. Translated: CASSFSREQETQYF.

This chain connects TRBV7-8 to TRBJ2-1, with D perhaps TRBD2 (5 bases). With 4 bases removed from V and 7 bases from J, the gap between germline ends came to 11 bases. The CDR3 length is 13 residues. Germline V lookup: CDR1 SGHVS, CDR2 FQNEAQ. This CDR3 reads CASSSSSENEQFF. DNA of the CDR3: TGTGCCAGCAGCTCCAGTAGCGAAAATGAGCAGTTCTTC. Supplemented by reference TRBV7-8 and TRBJ2-1, the full variable domain reads GAGVSQSPRYKVAKRGQDVALRCDPISGHVSLFWYQQALGQGPEFLTYFQNEAQLDKSGLPSDRFFAERPEGSVSTLKIQRTQQEDSAVYLCASSSSSENEQFFGPGTRLTVL.

A few counts support this clonotype. The chain couples TRBV3-1 to TRBJ2-3; D is perhaps TRBD1 (5 bases). The CDR3 sequence is 13 residues long. The V end was cut by 6 bases, the J end by 4 bases, with 11 bases between. CDR1 LGHDT and CDR2 YNNKEL come from the germline V gene (reference sequence). DNA of the CDR3: TGTGCCAGCAGGCGGATAGGGGCAGATACGCAGTATTTT. Amino acids: CASRRIGADTQYF.

V gene TRBV18 combines with J gene TRBJ2-1; a weak D match, TRBD2 (6 bases). Germline loops: CDR1 KGHSH, CDR2 LQKENI. The CDR3 is 14 residues long. The V and J ends lost 6 bases and 5 bases respectively, with 14 bases between them. The CDR3 protein is CASSQTSGDNEQFF. The CDR3 nucleotides read TGTGCCAGCTCTCAAACCTCGGGGGACAATGAGCAGTTCTTC. The whole variable domain, remainder taken from reference TRBV18 and TRBJ2-1, is NAGVMQNPRHLVRRRGQEARLRCSPMKGHSHVYWYRQLPEEGLKFMVYLQKENIIDESGMPKERFSAEFPKEGPSILRIQQVVRGDSAAYFCASSQTSGDNEQFFGPGTRLTVL.

This chain links TRBV5-1 with TRBJ2-1; TRBD2 is a possible D gene (6 bases). The CDR3 covers 16 residues. V lost 2 bases and J 4 bases, leaving 16 bases between the germline ends. Germline V lookup: CDR1 SGHRS, CDR2 YFSETQ. The CDR3 region has the DNA TGCGCCAGCAGCTTCTCTGCGGGAAACGTATACAATGAGCAGTTCTTC. Protein: CASSFSAGNVYNEQFF.

This sequence joins TRBV7-3 and TRBJ2-3; 11 bases match TRBD2. The CDR3 sequence is 17 residues long. Germline V lookup: CDR1 SGHTA, CDR2 FQGTGA. Trimming removed 5 bases from V and 0 bases from J; junction bases left unmatched: 7. CDR3 DNA sequence: TGTGCCAGCAGCGCGGGGACTAGCGGATGGAGCACAGATACGCAGTATTTT. Translating gives CASSAGTSGWSTDTQYF. Using reference TRBV7-3 and TRBJ2-3 for the parts outside the CDR3, the full variable domain is GAGVSQTPSNKVTEKGKYVELRCDPISGHTALYWYRQSLGQGPEFLIYFQGTGAADDSGLPNDRFFAVRPEGSVSTLKIQRTERGDSAVYLCASSAGTSGWSTDTQYFGPGTRLTVL.

The CDR3 nucleotides are TGCAGCGCCGCACTACAGGGAGGACAGGGTCAGCCCCAGCATTTT. Translating it yields CSAALQGGQGQPQHF. The chain uses TRBV29-1 and TRBJ1-5; 8 nucleotides line up with TRBD1. The CDR3 covers 15 residues. V dropped 7 bases and J dropped 6; count of bases not matched to a gene: 14. Germline V gene sequence: CDR1 SQVTM, CDR2 ANQGSEA.

The V and J genes are TRBV7-9 and TRBJ2-3; tentative D call: TRBD1 (6 bases). Trimming cost V 1 base and J 6 bases, with 8 bases left between them. This CDR3 spans 13 amino acids. Germline CDR1 SEHNR, CDR2 FQNEAQ (reference sequence). CDR3 amino acids: CASSLDGGDTQYF. DNA for the CDR3: TGTGCCAGCAGCTTAGATGGGGGCGATACGCAGTATTTT.

V is TRBV27 and J is TRBJ2-5, with D maybe TRBD1 (6 bases). CDR1 and CDR2 (germline): MNHEY, SMNVEV (reference sequence). The V end lost 5 bases, the J end lost 1 base, and 11 bases lay between the germline ends. The CDR3 spans 14 residues. As DNA, the CDR3 is TGTGCCAGCAGTGAGGACAGCCTCCAAGAGACCCAGTACTTC. It codes for CASSEDSLQETQYF.

The chain carries TRBV6-4 and TRBJ2-4, with 10 bases matching TRBD1. The V segment lost 2 bases and the J segment 9 bases; nucleotides outside the gene matches: 7. This CDR3 has 15 amino acids. Germline loops: CDR1 MRHNA, CDR2 SNTAGT. For the CDR3, the DNA is TGTGCCAGCAGTGACCTGCGACAGGGGGCTCCCATTCAGTACTTC. Encoded protein: CASSDLRQGAPIQYF.

The chain joins TRBV29-1 to TRBJ1-4; D is ambiguous. CDR3 length equals 13 residues. V was clipped by 1 base and J by 5 bases, with 8 bases between them. Germline CDR1 is SQVTM and CDR2 is ANQGSEA. CDR3 coding DNA: TGCAGCGTTGAAGGCCGCCGAAATGAAAAACTGTTTTTT. Amino acids: CSVEGRRNEKLFF.

V is TRBV6-6 and J is TRBJ2-1; no clear D. This CDR3 comprises 15 residues. Germline lookup yields CDR1 MNHNY and CDR2 SVGAGI (reference sequence). Trimming cost V 4 bases and J 4 bases, with 14 bases left between them. CDR3 residues: CASSFDQLSYNEQFF. CDR3 coding DNA: TGTGCCAGCAGTTTTGACCAGCTCTCATACAATGAGCAGTTCTTC.

The chain employs TRBV3-1 and TRBJ1-2; 9 bases align to TRBD1. Germline loops: CDR1 LGHDT, CDR2 YNNKEL (reference sequence). V dropped 6 bases and J dropped 2; count of bases not matched to a gene: 10. The CDR3 spans 16 residues. Here the CDR3 reads CASSRPSGQGNYGYTF. CDR3 DNA sequence: TGTGCCAGCAGTCGACCTTCGGGACAGGGAAACTATGGCTACACCTTC. Based on the CDR3 plus reference TRBV3-1 and TRBJ1-2, the full variable domain is DTAVSQTPKYLVTQMGNDKSIKCEQNLGHDTMYWYKQDSKKFLKIMFSYNNKELIINETVPNRFSPKSPDKAHLNLHINSLELGDSAVYFCASSRPSGQGNYGYTFGSGTRLTVV.

This clonotype was detected a few times. The chain couples TRBV20-1 to TRBJ2-1; D possibly corresponds to TRBD2 (6 bases). V was cut by 2 bases and J by 0 bases, with 11 bases left in between. The CDR3 has 15 amino acids. Germline assignment: CDR1 DFQATT and CDR2 SNEGSKA (reference sequence). CDR3 loop: CSARPAGSSYNEQFF. Here the CDR3 DNA reads TGCAGTGCTAGACCTGCGGGAAGCTCCTACAATGAGCAGTTCTTC.

This clonotype turned up a few times. The genes are TRBV5-1 and TRBJ2-3, with 7 nucleotides matching TRBD1. Per the germline V gene, CDR1 is SGHRS and CDR2 is YFSETQ. The junction had 7 bases not matched to a gene; V was cut back by 8 bases and J by 4 bases. This CDR3 region has 13 residues. CDR3 protein: CASKQGRSDTQYF. In DNA form, the CDR3 reads TGCGCCAGTAAACAGGGGCGGTCAGATACGCAGTATTTT.

The V gene is TRBV24-1, the J gene TRBJ1-5; 8 bases are shared with TRBD1. The CDR3 sequence is 15 residues long. In germline, CDR1 is KGHDR, CDR2 SFDVKD. Losses at the gene ends were 4 bases for V and 7 bases for J; bases not matched to a gene: 8. CDR3 in amino acids: CATSDNSDRAQPQHF. CDR3 in DNA: TGTGCCACCAGTGACAATTCGGACAGGGCCCAGCCCCAGCATTTT.